Following are 17 T cell receptor beta chains from one sample sequenced in a study of T cells in Graves' hyperthyroidism and ophthalmopathy. TCR beta CDR3 region amplification was performed from RNA transcripts. The primer set for the first-round RT-PCR of the TCR CDR3 was HTBI. TCRdb re-derived calls from the multiplex PCR reads in MiXCR, one entry per CDR3 protein. This table holds nearly 110,000 distinct CDR3 sequences, about a sixth found once. Sequencing was done on a sample of blood. The receptors were sampled from a woman between 50 and 59 years old with Graves' hyperthyroidism.

The chain employs TRBV7-8 and TRBJ1-5; unclear D gene. Trimming left V 5 bases short and J 6 bases short, with 20 bases between. Germline V gives CDR1 SGHVS, CDR2 FQNEAQ. This CDR3 has 16 amino acids. The CDR3 bases are TGTGCCAGCAGCCTAGACTCGGGCGGGAGATTTCAGCCCCAGCATTTT. Translated, it gives CASSLDSGGRFQPQHF.

As to this clonotype: An end of the junction differs from the germline gene, which may be a read error. J is TRBJ1-1 and V is TRBV5-5; a weak D match, TRBD1 (5 bases). Germline V gene lookup returns CDR1 SGHKS and CDR2 YYEKEE (reference sequence). The CDR3 contains 14 residues. This CDR3 is CASSLQGRGTEAFF. For the CDR3, the DNA is TGCGCCAGCAGCTTGCAGGGCCGGGGCACTGAAGCTTTCTTT.

V gene TRBV4-2 combines with J gene TRBJ2-3, with 11 bases that match TRBD2. V lost 3 bases, J lost 5 bases, and 4 bases stayed unmatched. Germline loops: CDR1 LGHNA, CDR2 YNFKEQ. The CDR3 has 15 amino acids. The CDR3 DNA is TGTGCCAGCAGCCAGGGGACTAGCGGAGAAGATACGCAGTATTTT. Translating gives CASSQGTSGEDTQYF.

This clonotype was found many times. The chain has TRBV6-5 and TRBJ2-4, with D tentatively TRBD2 (5 bases). The V and J ends lost 0 bases and 0 bases respectively, with 6 bases between them. Germline lookup yields CDR1 MNHEY and CDR2 SVGAGI. The CDR3 covers 15 residues. In nucleotides, the CDR3 is TGTGCCAGCAGTTACTCCGGGAAAGCCAAAAACATTCAGTACTTC. It is translated as CASSYSGKAKNIQYF.

This clonotype was detected many times. An end of the junction does not agree with germline; a read error may underlie this. The gene calls are TRBV2 and TRBJ1-5; 7 bases agree with TRBD1. The germline V gene has CDR1 SNHLY and CDR2 FYNNEI. The CDR3 spans 14 residues. CDR3 DNA sequence: TGTGTCAGCAGTCCGGGACAGAGGTATCAGCCCCAGCATTTT. Translating it yields CVSSPGQRYQPQHF.

This clonotype has a count of ten or more. The rearrangement joins TRBV6-1 to TRBJ2-7; 7 bases agree with TRBD1. In germline, CDR1 is MNHNS, CDR2 SASEGT. Trimming took 2 bases from V and 0 from J; bases not matched to a gene: 4. The length of the CDR3 is 15 residues. The CDR3 DNA sequence: TGTGCCAGCAGTGAACCGGGACAGTTCTCCTACGAGCAGTACTTC. This encodes CASSEPGQFSYEQYF.

With respect to this clonotype: A much more abundant neighbour one base away suggests this may be a read error. The V and J genes are TRBV20-1 and TRBJ2-1; 7 bases line up with TRBD2. The CDR3 is 14 residues long. Losses at the gene ends were 6 bases for V and 4 bases for J; bases not matched to a gene: 9. Germline loops: CDR1 DFQATT, CDR2 SNEGSKA (reference sequence). CDR3 coding DNA: TGCAGTGCGAGGGGACTAACGCATTACAATGAGCAGTTCTTC. It is translated as CSARGLTHYNEQFF.

This clonotype was seen only once. The V gene is TRBV28, the J gene TRBJ2-5; D ambiguous. Per the germline V gene, CDR1 is MDHEN and CDR2 is SYDVKM. The CDR3 contains 13 residues. Between the trimmed V and J ends, which lost 3 bases and 1 base, there was a span of 6 bases. The CDR3 sequence: CASSFPPQETQYF. Written as DNA, the CDR3 is TGTGCCAGCAGTTTCCCCCCCCAAGAGACCCAGTACTTC.

The J gene is TRBJ2-3, the V gene TRBV11-2; 7 nucleotides agree with TRBD1. Germline V lookup: CDR1 SGHAT, CDR2 FQNNGV. V lost 3 bases and J lost 1; bases outside the gene matches: 4. CDR3 length: 15 residues. CDR3 coding DNA: TGTGCCAGCAGCTTTCCCGGGACAGGCACAGATACGCAGTATTTT. Translation: CASSFPGTGTDTQYF.

This clonotype was detected many times. V is TRBV19 and J is TRBJ2-3, with D perhaps given as TRBD1 or TRBD2 (6 bases each). Trimming cost V 5 bases and J 2 bases, with 11 bases left between them. The CDR3 loop spans 14 amino acids. Germline CDR1 and CDR2: LNHDA and SQIVND (reference sequence). The CDR3 loop reads CASSDGGLTDTQYF. In DNA, the CDR3 is TGTGCCAGTAGTGACGGGGGCCTCACAGATACGCAGTATTTT.

This clonotype was seen many times. The chain couples TRBV2 to TRBJ2-3; TRBD2 matches 8 bases. Per the germline V gene, CDR1 is SNHLY and CDR2 is FYNNEI. This CDR3 region has 22 residues. Germline trimming cut 1 base from V and 1 base from J; bases unmatched to any gene: 22. CDR3 in DNA: TGTGCCAGCAGTGAAGTTGCAGTGACTAGCGAGATGGTCGTAGGGGGCACAGATACGCAGTATTTT. This encodes CASSEVAVTSEMVVGGTDTQYF.

The gene calls are TRBV14 and TRBJ2-2, with 9 bases lining up with TRBD1. Looked up from germline, CDR1 is SGHDN and CDR2 is FVKESK. The CDR3 has 15 residues. With V trimmed by 2 bases and J by 7 bases, 5 bases remained unmatched. The CDR3 nucleotides are TGTGCCAGCAGCCAATTACAGGGGGCGATCGGGGAGCTGTTTTTT. Protein: CASSQLQGAIGELFF.

This chain connects TRBV28 to TRBJ1-5, with TRBD1 matching over 8 bases. Per the germline V gene, CDR1 is MDHEN and CDR2 is SYDVKM. The CDR3 is 16 residues long. J was trimmed by 5 bases and V by 5 bases; bases with no gene match: 11. The CDR3 DNA reads TGTGCCAGCAGTACCAATCGACAGGGGCGATATCAGCCCCAGCATTTT. Translating gives CASSTNRQGRYQPQHF.

This clonotype was seen ten or more times. The V call is TRBV12-3 or TRBV12-4, the J call TRBJ2-3; weak D call: TRBD2 (5 bases). V was shortened by 6 bases and J by 0 bases, with 10 bases between the two germline ends. The CDR3 is 14 residues long. CDR3 loop: CASSFSASTDTQYF. CDR3 DNA sequence: TGTGCCAGCAGCTTTAGCGCTAGCACAGATACGCAGTATTTT.

This clonotype was recorded at least ten times. The chain is built from TRBV2 and TRBJ1-2, with 10 nucleotides matching TRBD1. This CDR3 comprises 17 residues. Germline CDR1 and CDR2: SNHLY and FYNNEI. The trim removed 5 bases at V and 0 bases at J, leaving 9 bases unmatched. CDR3 residues: CASSPLTGGFTNYGYTF. Here the CDR3 DNA reads TGTGCCAGCAGTCCACTGACAGGGGGCTTCACTAACTATGGCTACACCTTC. The variable domain in full, completed from reference TRBV2 and TRBJ1-2, reads EPEVTQTPSHQVTQMGQEVILRCVPISNHLYFYWYRQILGQKVEFLVSFYNNEISEKSEIFDDQFSVERPDGSNFTLKIRSTKLEDSAMYFCASSPLTGGFTNYGYTFGSGTRLTVV.

This clonotype was observed many times. The gene calls are TRBV7-9 and TRBJ1-4; D may be TRBD1 (5 bases). There are 17 residues in the CDR3. Between the trimmed V and J ends, which lost 3 bases and 0 bases, there was a span of 14 bases. Looked up from germline, CDR1 is SEHNR and CDR2 is FQNEAQ (reference sequence). CDR3 region: CASSFSGTSTTNEKLFF. The CDR3 coding sequence is TGTGCCAGCAGCTTTTCCGGGACGTCGACAACTAATGAAAAACTGTTTTTT.

The chain combines TRBV11-3 with TRBJ1-2; TRBD1 matches 10 bases. V lost 5 bases to trimming and J lost 4 bases; unmatched junction nucleotides: 10. CDR1 and CDR2 (germline): SGHNT, YENEEA. CDR3 length: 16 amino acids. The CDR3 sequence: CASSPGQGKKLYGYTF. CDR3 nucleotides: TGTGCCAGCAGCCCGGGACAGGGGAAAAAGCTCTATGGCTACACCTTC.